This record looks at one TCR beta chain sequence and its context. This receptor's antigen is unknown. Base qualities are not recorded, but no much larger clone differs from it by a single base. One collaborating source in Seattle enrolled patients while the patients were actively infected and followed the patients over time throughout the course of disease. Whole blood was collected in K2EDTA tubes by collaborating institutions according to the institutions' own protocols. Collaborator samples were shipped for TCRbeta analysis as frozen whole blood, isolated PBMCs, or DNA extracted from either sample type. The entry originates in a study of blood T cell repertoires in COVID-19 (TCRdb year 2020). The study in broad terms: The collaborator samples originated in the United States, Italy and Spain and spanned the acute and convalescent phases of COVID-19. The prospective study material was composed of cDNA or gDNA derived from T cells, B-cell-depleted T cells, or PBMCs. The dataset comprised deeply sampled blood TCRbeta repertoires from subjects exposed to, actively infected with, or recovered from COVID-19. A freely available public database, intended as a resource for researchers studying the immune response to SARS-CoV-2, is where the repertoires were released. Samples came from the ongoing ImmuneRACE study (first 160 participants) plus 1,254 subjects from 6 global collaborators. The sample metadata nearly always contained a de-identified subject ID, COVID-19 status, age in years and sex. Where available, HLA class I and class II types were taken from metadata supplied by the sample provider and were not determined by assay-based typing. Overall study results and their limits: How much clinical and demographic metadata was included differed by source and by participant, and the metadata was provided uncurated.

According to the germline V gene (reference sequence), CDR1 reads MNHEY and CDR2 reads SMNVEV. The CDR3 goes from the cysteine to the phenylalanine over 12 residues. Just the 36-base CDR3 DNA is kept, in frame starting at base 1. Compared with germline, V lacks 7 bases and J lacks 9 bases; bases without a gene match: 6. TCRbeta CDR3 regions were amplified from genomic DNA by means of the immunoSEQ Assay, a bias-controlled multiplex PCR. As for the authors' bioinformatics: Within the assay, amplification of reference gene primers was used to estimate how many nucleated cells each sample contained. Sequence reads were collapsed and filtered to measure the absolute abundance of every unique TCRbeta CDR3 rearrangement. For each sample, productive Simpson clonality was calculated by taking the square root of Simpson's diversity index across productive rearrangements. In its TCRdb copy, this immuneACCESS table keeps in-frame sequences only and misses some clones. Where compared with another copy, unresolved V genes explain less than half of these, and the others have no known cause. The V and J calls and clone size come from that table; D and trimming were worked out from the DNA. This sample gives around 170,000 clones in total; around 87% of them show up just once. The ten largest clones represent about 0.6% of the sample.

Recombination joined TRBV27 with TRBJ1-2; 9 junctional bases match TRBD1. The sequencing input was peripheral blood. This TCR was recovered from a man in his sixties with COVID-19, enrolled during active disease. Here the CDR3 is given as CASTGGQGSYTF. At the DNA level, the sequence is TGTGCCAGCACCGGCGGACAGGGGAGCTACACCTTC.